Shown below are 3 T cell receptor beta chains from a single sample sequenced in a study of T cell responses to AZD1222 COVID-19 vaccine. Clones were sequenced by immunoSEQ multiplex PCR, and TCRdb holds only the in-frame ones, with some missing. The sample yields about 51,000 clones, roughly 89% seen once. Sequencing used peripheral blood, obtained 28 days after the second AZD1222 dose. These TCRs come from an adult who received the AZD1222 COVID-19 vaccine.

V usage is TRBV6-5 and J usage is TRBJ2-7, with 11 bases identical to TRBD2. CDR3 length: 14 residues. In germline, CDR1 is MNHEY, CDR2 SVGAGI. The junction had 2 bases not matched to a gene; V was cut back by 7 bases and J by 0 bases. The CDR3 bases are TGTGCCAGCACGGGACTAGCGGCCTCCTACGAGCAGTACTTC. It yields the protein CASTGLAASYEQYF.

The gene calls are TRBV7-8 and TRBJ1-1; TRBD1 agrees at 7 bases. Germline values: CDR1 SGHVS, CDR2 FQNEAQ. Trimming took 4 bases from V and 1 from J; bases not matched to a gene: 3. The CDR3 covers 14 residues. CDR3 DNA sequence: TGTGCCAGCAGCTCCTGGACAGGGAACACTGAAGCTTTCTTT. Translating it yields CASSSWTGNTEAFF.

DNA for the CDR3: TGTGCCAGCAGTTTCGGCGGGATTACGCAGTATTTT. Encoded protein: CASSFGGITQYF. V is TRBV12-3 or TRBV12-4 and J is TRBJ2-3; possible D gene TRBD2, 6 bases. The germline V and J ends were trimmed by 3 bases and 8 bases, with 9 bases remaining between them. The CDR3 covers 12 residues.